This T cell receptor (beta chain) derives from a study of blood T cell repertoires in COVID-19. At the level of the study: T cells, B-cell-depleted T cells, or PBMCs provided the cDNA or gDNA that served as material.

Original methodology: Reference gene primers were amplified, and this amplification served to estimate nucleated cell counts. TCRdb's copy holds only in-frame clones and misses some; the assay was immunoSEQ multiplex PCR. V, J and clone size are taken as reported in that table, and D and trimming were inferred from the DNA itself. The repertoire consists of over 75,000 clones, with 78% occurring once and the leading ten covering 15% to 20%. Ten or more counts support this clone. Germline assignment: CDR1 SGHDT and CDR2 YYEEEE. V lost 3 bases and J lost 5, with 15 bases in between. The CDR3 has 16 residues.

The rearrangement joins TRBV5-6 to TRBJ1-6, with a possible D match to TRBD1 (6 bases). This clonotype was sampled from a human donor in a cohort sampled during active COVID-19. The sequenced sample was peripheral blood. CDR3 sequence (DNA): TGTGCCAGCAGCTATCAGGGGACGGTGGATAATTCACCCCTCCACTTT. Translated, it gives CASSYQGTVDNSPLHF. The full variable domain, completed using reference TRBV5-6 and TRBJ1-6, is DAGVTQSPTHLIKTRGQQVTLRCSPKSGHDTVSWYQQALGQGPQFIFQYYEEEERQRGNFPDRFSGHQFPNYSSELNVNALLLGDSALYLCASSYQGTVDNSPLHFGNGTRLTVT.